A selection of T cell receptor beta chains follows, all from one sample in a study of T cell changes during pregnancy in multiple sclerosis. Sequencing was performed with immunoSEQ multiplex PCR; in TCRdb, only in-frame clones are kept and a portion is missing. The table lists tens of thousands of clones, more than 85% of them singletons, with 0.39% in the top ten. The material sequenced was CD4+ T cells from peripheral blood mononuclear cells, taken after pregnancy. The receptors shown here come from a female donor with multiple sclerosis, enrolled in a pregnancy study. Each CDR3 is given with its conserved first and last residue. Each record gives: clone size, V gene, J gene, D gene, CDR3 protein, CDR3 DNA. A D gene is named only where the DNA matches it firmly. Some rows have no size entry. The others give once, few or many, or a class for an expanded clone.

>-|TRBV27|TRBJ1-2|TRBD1
CASSPGQGAFNYGYTF
TGTGCCAGCAGCCCCGGACAGGGGGCCTTTAACTATGGCTACACCTTC
>-|TRBV30|TRBJ2-7|TRBD2
CAWRLAGSSYEQYF
TGTGCCTGGAGGCTAGCGGGGAGCTCCTACGAGCAGTACTTC
>-|TRBV9|TRBJ1-5|-
CASSVGVGGANQPQHF
TGTGCCAGCAGCGTAGGGGTAGGAGGGGCCAATCAGCCCCAGCATTTT
>-|TRBV5-4|TRBJ1-1|-
CASSLEGPRGNTEAFF
TGTGCCAGCAGCTTAGAGGGACCGCGGGGGAACACTGAAGCTTTCTTT
>-|TRBV2|TRBJ2-1|TRBD2
CASSGGLSGKLYEQFF
TGTGCCAGCAGTGGGGGGCTTAGCGGGAAGTTGTATGAGCAGTTCTTC
>-|TRBV19|TRBJ2-7|TRBD2
CASVPGLADFFYAYEQYF
TGTGCCAGTGTTCCGGGACTAGCGGATTTTTTTTATGCCTACGAGCAGTACTTC
>once|TRBV11-2|TRBJ2-3|TRBD2
CASSFSTSGTDTQYF
TGTGCCAGCAGCTTTTCAACTAGCGGCACAGATACGCAGTATTTT
>-|TRBV6-5|TRBJ2-7|-
CASRGQSYEQYF
TGTGCCAGCAGAGGACAGTCCTACGAGCAGTACTTC
>-|TRBV7-6|TRBJ2-7|TRBD2
CASSLASSGSYEQYF
TGTGCCAGCAGCTTAGCGTCTAGCGGGAGTTACGAGCAGTACTTC
>-|TRBV6-5|TRBJ2-1|-
CASSYSRPGSGNEQFF
TGTGCCAGCAGTTACTCGAGGCCAGGGTCAGGCAATGAGCAGTTCTTC
>-|TRBV28|TRBJ1-5|-
CATRLGGNQPQHF
TGTGCCACCCGTCTTGGAGGCAATCAGCCCCAGCATTTT
>once|TRBV19|TRBJ1-1|-
CASSIDRPGTPEAFF
TGTGCCAGTAGTATAGATCGACCAGGGACTCCTGAAGCTTTCTTT
>-|TRBV9|TRBJ2-3|-
CASSVDPSTDTQYF
TGTGCCAGCAGCGTAGATCCCTCCACAGATACGCAGTATTTT
>once|TRBV7-2|TRBJ1-1|-
CASRNRQRGTEAFF
TGTGCCAGCAGAAACCGACAGAGGGGGACTGAAGCTTTCTTT
>-|TRBV6-4|TRBJ2-7|TRBD2
CASTGTSGREAPYEQYF
TGTGCCAGTACCGGGACTAGCGGGAGAGAGGCCCCCTACGAGCAGTACTTC
>-|TRBV18|TRBJ2-1|TRBD1
CASANSGTGLSNEQFF
TGTGCCAGCGCCAATTCCGGGACAGGCCTTTCCAATGAGCAGTTCTTC
>-|TRBV30|TRBJ1-2|TRBD1
CASGGPLKYF
TGTGCCTCAGGGGGCCCTTTAAAGTACTTC
>-|TRBV19|TRBJ1-5|TRBD1
CATNTGVDQPQHF
TGTGCCACGAACACAGGGGTGGATCAGCCCCAGCATTTT
>-|TRBV5-1|TRBJ1-2|TRBD1
CASSLRGGQLGYTF
TGCGCCAGCAGCTTGAGAGGGGGACAGTTGGGCTACACCTTC
>-|TRBV7-3|TRBJ2-3|-
CASSSNTDTQYF
TGTGCCAGCAGCTCCAACACAGATACGCAGTATTTT
>-|TRBV11-2|TRBJ2-2|TRBD1
CASSFLLIGTGTGELFF
TGTGCCAGCAGCTTCCTATTAATCGGGACAGGGACCGGGGAGCTGTTTTTT
>-|TRBV6-1|TRBJ2-4|-
CASTRGDLKNIQYF
TGTGCCAGCACCAGGGGGGATCTAAAAAACATTCAGTACTTC
>-|TRBV7-3|TRBJ1-1|-
CASSLEADTEAFF
TGTGCCAGCAGCTTAGAGGCGGACACTGAAGCTTTCTTT
>once|TRBV7-2|TRBJ2-5|TRBD2
CASSTSRTSGRSRETQYF
TGTGCCAGCAGCACCTCCCGTACTAGCGGGAGAAGTCGGGAGACCCAGTACTTC
>-|TRBV6-1|TRBJ1-3|-
CASRGYRASGNTIYF
TGTGCCAGCAGGGGATACAGGGCCTCTGGAAACACCATATATTTT
>-|TRBV11-2|TRBJ2-2|TRBD2
CASSPGLAGQTGELFF
TGTGCCAGCAGCCCGGGACTAGCGGGACAGACCGGGGAGCTGTTTTTT
>-|TRBV7-5|TRBJ2-2|-
CVRSSHYQGDTGELFF
TGTGTCAGAAGCTCCCACTACCAGGGCGACACCGGGGAGCTGTTTTTT
>-|TRBV30|TRBJ1-5|-
CAWSEAQGIANQPQHF
TGTGCCTGGAGTGAGGCTCAGGGAATCGCTAATCAGCCCCAGCATTTT
>-|TRBV2|TRBJ1-5|-
CASRRDSLYSNQPQHF
TGTGCCAGCAGGCGAGACAGCCTATATAGCAATCAGCCCCAGCATTTT
>-|TRBV5-5|TRBJ2-1|TRBD2
CASSLGLAGASEQFF
TGTGCCAGCAGCCTAGGACTAGCGGGAGCTAGTGAGCAGTTCTTC
>-|TRBV6-1|TRBJ1-5|TRBD1
CASRPAGGLGQPQHF
TGTGCCAGCAGGCCGGCAGGGGGCTTGGGACAGCCCCAGCATTTT
>-|TRBV29-1|TRBJ2-5|-
CSVDEGGETQYF
TGCAGCGTTGACGAGGGCGGAGAGACCCAGTACTTC
>-|TRBV2|TRBJ2-6|TRBD1
CASSIGQGNSGANVLTF
TGTGCCAGCAGTATTGGACAGGGAAACTCTGGGGCCAACGTCCTGACTTTC
>-|TRBV7-8|TRBJ1-3|-
CASSPFQGQISRNTIYF
TGTGCCAGCAGCCCCTTCCAGGGCCAGATATCCAGAAACACCATATATTTT
>once|TRBV21-1|TRBJ2-7|-
CASSKGSGGDRDRAYEQYF
TGTGCCAGCAGCAAAGGGTCGGGAGGTGACCGGGACAGGGCCTACGAGCAGTACTTC
>-|TRBV5-4|TRBJ2-5|-
CASSSGLNQETQYF
TGTGCCAGCAGCTCCGGACTAAATCAAGAGACCCAGTACTTC
>-|TRBV19|TRBJ1-2|TRBD1
CASSIGQGNYGYTF
TGTGCCAGTAGTATTGGACAGGGAAACTATGGCTACACCTTC
>once|TRBV6-1|TRBJ2-7|-
CASRENPMRQSAGHEQYF
TGTGCCAGCAGGGAAAACCCCATGAGACAGTCGGCCGGGCACGAGCAGTACTTC